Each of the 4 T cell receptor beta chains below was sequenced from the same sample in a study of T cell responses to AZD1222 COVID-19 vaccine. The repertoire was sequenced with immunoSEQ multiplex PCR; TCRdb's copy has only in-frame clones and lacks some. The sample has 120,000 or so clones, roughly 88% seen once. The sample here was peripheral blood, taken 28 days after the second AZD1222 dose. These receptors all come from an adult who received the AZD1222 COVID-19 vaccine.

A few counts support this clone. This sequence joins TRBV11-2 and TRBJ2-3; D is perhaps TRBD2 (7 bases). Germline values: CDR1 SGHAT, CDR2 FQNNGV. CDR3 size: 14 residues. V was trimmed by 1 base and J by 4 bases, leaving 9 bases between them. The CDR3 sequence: CASSLGGGPDTQYF. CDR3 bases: TGTGCCAGCAGCTTAGGCGGGGGCCCAGATACGCAGTATTTT.

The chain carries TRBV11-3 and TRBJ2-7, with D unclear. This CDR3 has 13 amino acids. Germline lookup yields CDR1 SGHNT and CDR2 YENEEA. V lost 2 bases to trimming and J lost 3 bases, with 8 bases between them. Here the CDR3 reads CASSLRSGYEQYF. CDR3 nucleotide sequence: TGTGCCAGCAGCTTACGGAGTGGCTACGAGCAGTACTTC.

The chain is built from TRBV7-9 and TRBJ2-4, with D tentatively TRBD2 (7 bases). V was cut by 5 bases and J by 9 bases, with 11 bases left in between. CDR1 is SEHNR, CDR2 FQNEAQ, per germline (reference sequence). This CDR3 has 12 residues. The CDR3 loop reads CASSAGEGIQYF. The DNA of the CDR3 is TGTGCCAGCAGCGCAGGGGAGGGCATTCAGTACTTC.

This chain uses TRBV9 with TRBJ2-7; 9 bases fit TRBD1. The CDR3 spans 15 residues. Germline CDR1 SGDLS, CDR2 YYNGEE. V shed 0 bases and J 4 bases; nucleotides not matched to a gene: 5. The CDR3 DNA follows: TGTGCCAGCAGCGTAGGAGGACAGGGGTTATACGAGCAGTACTTC. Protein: CASSVGGQGLYEQYF.